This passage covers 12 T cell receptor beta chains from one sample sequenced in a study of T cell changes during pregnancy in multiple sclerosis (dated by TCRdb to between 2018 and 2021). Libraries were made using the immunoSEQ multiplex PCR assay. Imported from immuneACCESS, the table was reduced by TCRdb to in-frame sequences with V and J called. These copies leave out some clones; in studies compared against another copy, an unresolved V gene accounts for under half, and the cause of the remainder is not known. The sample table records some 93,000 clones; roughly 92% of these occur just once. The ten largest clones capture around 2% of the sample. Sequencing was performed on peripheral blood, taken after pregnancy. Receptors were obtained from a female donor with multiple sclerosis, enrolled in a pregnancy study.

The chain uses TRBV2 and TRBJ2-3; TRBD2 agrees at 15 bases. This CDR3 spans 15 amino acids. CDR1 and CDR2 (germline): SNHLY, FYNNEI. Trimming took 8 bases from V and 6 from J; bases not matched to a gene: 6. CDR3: CASRGLAGGGDTQYF. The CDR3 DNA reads TGTGCCAGCCGAGGACTAGCGGGAGGGGGGGATACGCAGTATTTT.

DNA of the CDR3: TGTGCCAGCTCACCCACTTACTCGAGCTCCTACGAGCAGTACTTC. It codes for CASSPTYSSSYEQYF. This chain links TRBV18 with TRBJ2-7, with D unresolved. This CDR3 comprises 15 residues. The V end was cut by 3 bases, the J end by 0 bases, with 12 bases between. Germline V gives CDR1 KGHSH, CDR2 LQKENI.

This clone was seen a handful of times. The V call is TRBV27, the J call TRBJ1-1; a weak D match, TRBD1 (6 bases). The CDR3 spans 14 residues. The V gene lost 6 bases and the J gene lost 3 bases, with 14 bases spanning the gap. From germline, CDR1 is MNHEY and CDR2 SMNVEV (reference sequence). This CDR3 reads CASRMDGGHTEAFF. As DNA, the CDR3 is TGTGCCAGCAGGATGGACGGGGGGCACACTGAAGCTTTCTTT.

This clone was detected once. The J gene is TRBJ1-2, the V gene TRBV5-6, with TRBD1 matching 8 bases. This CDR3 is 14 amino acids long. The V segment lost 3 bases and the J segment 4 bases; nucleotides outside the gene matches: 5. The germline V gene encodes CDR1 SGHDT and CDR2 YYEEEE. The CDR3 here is CASSYQGAGYGYTF. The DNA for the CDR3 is TGTGCCAGCAGCTACCAGGGGGCTGGCTATGGCTACACCTTC.

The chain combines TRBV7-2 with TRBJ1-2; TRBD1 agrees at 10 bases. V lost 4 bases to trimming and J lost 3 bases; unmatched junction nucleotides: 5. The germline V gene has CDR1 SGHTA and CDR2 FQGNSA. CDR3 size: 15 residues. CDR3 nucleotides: TGTGCCAGCAGCTCCGGGACAGGGGTGCACTATGGCTACACCTTC. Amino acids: CASSSGTGVHYGYTF.

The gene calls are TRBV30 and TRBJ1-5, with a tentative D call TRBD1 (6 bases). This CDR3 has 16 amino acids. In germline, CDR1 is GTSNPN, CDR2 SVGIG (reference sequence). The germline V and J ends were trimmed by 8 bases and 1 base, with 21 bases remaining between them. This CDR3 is CASSGAGPGSNQPQHF. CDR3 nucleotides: TGTGCCAGTTCAGGGGCCGGGCCGGGGAGCAATCAGCCCCAGCATTTT.

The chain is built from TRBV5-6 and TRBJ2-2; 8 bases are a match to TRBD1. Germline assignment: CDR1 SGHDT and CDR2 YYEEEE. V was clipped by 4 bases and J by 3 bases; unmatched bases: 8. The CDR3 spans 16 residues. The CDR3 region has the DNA TGTGCCAGCAGCCTAGACAGGGGAATAGACACCGGGGAGCTGTTTTTT. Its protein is CASSLDRGIDTGELFF.

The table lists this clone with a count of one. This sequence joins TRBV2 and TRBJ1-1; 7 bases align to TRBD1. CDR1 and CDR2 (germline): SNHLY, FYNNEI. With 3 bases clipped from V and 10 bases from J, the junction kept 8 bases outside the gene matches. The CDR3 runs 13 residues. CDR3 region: CASSDGDRALAFF. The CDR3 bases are TGTGCCAGCAGTGACGGAGACAGGGCTTTAGCTTTCTTT. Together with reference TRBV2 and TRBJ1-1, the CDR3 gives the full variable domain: EPEVTQTPSHQVTQMGQEVILRCVPISNHLYFYWYRQILGQKVEFLVSFYNNEISEKSEIFDDQFSVERPDGSNFTLKIRSTKLEDSAMYFCASSDGDRALAFFGQGTRLTVV.

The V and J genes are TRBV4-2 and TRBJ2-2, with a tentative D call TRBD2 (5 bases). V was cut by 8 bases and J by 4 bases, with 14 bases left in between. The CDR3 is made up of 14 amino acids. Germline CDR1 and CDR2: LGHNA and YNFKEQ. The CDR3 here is CASGSPPGTGELFF. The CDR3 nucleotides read TGTGCCAGCGGGAGTCCCCCGGGCACCGGGGAGCTGTTTTTT.

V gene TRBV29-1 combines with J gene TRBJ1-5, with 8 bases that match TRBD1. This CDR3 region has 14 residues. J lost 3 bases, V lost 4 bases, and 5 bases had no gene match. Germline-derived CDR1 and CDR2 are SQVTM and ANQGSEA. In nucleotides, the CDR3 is TGCAGCGTTGCCGACAGGGGTTACAATCAGCCCCAGCATTTT. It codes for CSVADRGYNQPQHF.

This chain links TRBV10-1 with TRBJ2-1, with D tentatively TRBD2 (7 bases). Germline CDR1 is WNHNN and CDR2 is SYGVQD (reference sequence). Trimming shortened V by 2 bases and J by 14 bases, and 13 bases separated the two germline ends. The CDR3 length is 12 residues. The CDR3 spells CASSEGGAWEFF. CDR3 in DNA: TGCGCCAGCAGTGAGGGGGGGGCGTGGGAGTTCTTC.

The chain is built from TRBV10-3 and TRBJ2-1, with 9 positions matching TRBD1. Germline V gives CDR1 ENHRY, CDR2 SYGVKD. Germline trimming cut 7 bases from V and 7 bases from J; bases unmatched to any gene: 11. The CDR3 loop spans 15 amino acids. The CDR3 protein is CAINQGQGGENEQFF. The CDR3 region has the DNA TGTGCCATCAACCAGGGACAGGGAGGAGAGAATGAGCAGTTCTTC.